These 8 T cell receptor beta chains were all obtained from the same sample, sequenced in a study of radiotherapy plus CTLA-4 blockade in lung cancer. TCRdb keeps only in-frame clones here, not all; method: immunoSEQ multiplex PCR. The profile shows fewer than 75,000 clones, about nine tenths of them singletons. Material: peripheral blood, obtained from a patient treated with radiotherapy plus ipilimumab. These receptors all stem from a human donor with non-small cell lung cancer that progressed on radiotherapy plus ipilimumab.

Worth noting for this clone: The same CDR3 arises from other DNA sequences in this sample as well. The chain recombines TRBV20-1 with TRBJ2-5; D not resolved. Germline V gene data show CDR1 as DFQATT and CDR2 as SNEGSKA (reference sequence). Trimming left V 3 bases short and J 3 bases short, with 2 bases between. This CDR3 has 10 amino acids. As DNA, the CDR3 is TGCAGTGCTAGTGAAGAGACCCAGTACTTC. The encoded protein is CSASEETQYF.

V and J are TRBV6-1 and TRBJ2-5; D unclear. CDR1 and CDR2 from the germline V gene are MNHNS and SASEGT. There are 13 residues in the CDR3. V lost 7 bases, J lost 3 bases, and 12 bases lay in between. CDR3 residues: CASIRTHKETQYF. DNA for the CDR3: TGTGCCAGCATCAGGACCCATAAAGAGACCCAGTACTTC.

Comment on this clone: One end of the junction fails to match germline, which may point to a read error. The sample has other DNA sequences that encode this CDR3 too. The chain carries TRBV6-6 and TRBJ1-4; D is ambiguous. The germline V gene encodes CDR1 MNHNY and CDR2 SVGAGI (reference sequence). This CDR3 is built from 14 residues. CDR3 DNA sequence: TGTGCCAGTAGTTACTCGGGCAGGAATGAAAAACTGTTTTTT. This encodes CASSYSGRNEKLFF.

The V gene is TRBV6-1, the J gene TRBJ1-3; no reliable D call. The CDR3 loop spans 15 amino acids. V was trimmed by 2 bases and J by 0 bases, leaving 8 bases between them. From germline, CDR1 is MNHNS and CDR2 SASEGT. This CDR3 is CASSESSSSGNTIYF. The CDR3 coding sequence is TGTGCCAGCAGTGAATCGAGTTCCTCTGGAAACACCATATATTTT.

This clone was seen just once. This chain joins TRBV2 and TRBJ1-5, with 7 bases that match TRBD1. CDR1 is SNHLY, CDR2 FYNNEI, per germline. The CDR3 consists of 13 residues. V was clipped by 6 bases and J by 4 bases; unmatched bases: 3. CDR3 DNA: TGTGCCAGCAGCTACAGGGGAAATCAGCCCCAGCATTTT. Encoded protein: CASSYRGNQPQHF.

A few counts support this clone. This chain uses TRBV6-5 with TRBJ1-2, with D maybe TRBD1 (5 bases). Germline CDR1 and CDR2: MNHEY and SVGAGI. The CDR3 sequence is 15 residues long. Trimming stripped 0 bases from V and 8 bases from J, with 16 bases between. The CDR3: CASSYSHGQGGGYTF. The CDR3 nucleotides read TGTGCCAGCAGTTACTCGCATGGGCAGGGTGGGGGCTACACCTTC.

The J gene is TRBJ2-3, the V gene TRBV2, with D uncertain. CDR3 length: 14 amino acids. The ends were cut back, 3 bases at V and 1 base at J, with 8 bases in the middle. Germline V gene data show CDR1 as SNHLY and CDR2 as FYNNEI. CDR3 sequence reads: CASSEAARTDTQYF. CDR3 bases: TGTGCCAGCAGTGAGGCCGCCCGCACAGATACGCAGTATTTT.

The rearrangement joins TRBV15 to TRBJ1-1, with D hard to call. The V and J ends lost 0 bases and 7 bases respectively, with 6 bases between them. Per germline, CDR1 LNHNV and CDR2 YYDKDF (reference sequence). The CDR3 spans 12 residues. The CDR3 sequence: CATSRDGFEAFF. CDR3 nucleotide sequence: TGTGCCACCAGCAGAGATGGATTTGAAGCTTTCTTT.